Shown below are 31 T cell receptor beta chains from a single sample sequenced in a study of T cells in Graves' hyperthyroidism and ophthalmopathy. There were TCR beta CDR3 regions amplified from RNA transcripts. Using the HTBI primer set, a first-round RT-PCR was run on the TCR CDR3. TCRdb independently ran MiXCR on the multiplex PCR reads; one entry per CDR3 protein. The sample shows some 350,000 distinct CDR3 sequences, around a sixth of them seen only once. The sequencing input was blood. Receptors were obtained from a woman aged 18-30 years with Graves' hyperthyroidism that later progressed to Graves' ophthalmopathy.

Notes on this clonotype: A much larger clone sits a single nucleotide away, making a read error possible. The CDR3 carries no conserved terminal phenylalanine or tryptophan, so it likely arises from a read error. This chain uses TRBV6-1 with TRBJ2-1; 11 positions agree with TRBD2. Germline-derived CDR1 and CDR2 are MNHNS and SASEGT. J gave up 8 bases and V 5 bases, and 11 bases lay outside the gene matches. This CDR3 is built from 16 residues. Here the CDR3 reads CASSQLAGGPLDEQFL. CDR3 bases: TGTGCCAGCAGTCAGTTAGCGGGAGGGCCTTTGGATGAGCAGTTCCTC.

This clonotype was counted many times. The chain joins TRBV7-8 to TRBJ2-2; 10 bases align to TRBD2. This CDR3 has 17 residues. The V gene's germline CDR1 is SGHVS and CDR2 FQNEAQ. V dropped 5 bases and J dropped 2; count of bases not matched to a gene: 8. The CDR3 DNA is TGTGCCAGCAGCCACAGATGGACTAGCGGCAACACCGGGGAGCTGTTTTTT. Translation gives CASSHRWTSGNTGELFF.

Details on this clonotype: Just one base apart from a much larger clone, this may be a read error. The chain employs TRBV12-3 or TRBV12-4 and TRBJ1-5, with a possible D match to TRBD1 (6 bases). CDR3 length: 12 amino acids. The CDR3 sequence: CASRDSVQPKHF. The CDR3 bases are TGTGCCAGCAGGGACAGTGTACAGCCCAAGCATTTT.

On this clonotype: A clone one base away is much larger, so this may be a read error. This chain connects TRBV12-3 or TRBV12-4 to TRBJ2-5; a possible D gene is TRBD2 (5 bases). The J call is in doubt because the DNA end fits TRBJ2-1 better. This CDR3 region has 15 residues. CDR3 sequence: CASSFGRALQETQFF. The CDR3 DNA follows: TGTGCCAGCAGTTTCGGGCGGGCCCTCCAAGAGACCCAGTTCTTC.

This clonotype was observed many times. The rearrangement links TRBV28 to TRBJ1-6; D remains unclear. Germline V gene data show CDR1 as MDHEN and CDR2 as SYDVKM. V was pared by 3 bases and J by 9 bases, with 9 bases between. The CDR3 totals 13 residues. The CDR3 sequence is CASSFESRSPLHF. The CDR3 DNA reads TGTGCCAGCAGTTTTGAGTCACGTTCACCCCTCCACTTT.

This clonotype showed up many times. CDR3 sequence: CASSLRTENTEAFF. The CDR3 region has the DNA TGCGCCAGCAGCTTGAGGACAGAAAACACTGAAGCTTTCTTT. V gene TRBV5-1 combines with J gene TRBJ1-1, with D possibly TRBD1 on 6 matching bases. The germline gives CDR1 SGHRS, CDR2 YFSETQ. The CDR3 has 14 residues. V was cut by 1 base and J by 2 bases, with 9 bases left in between.

Details on this clonotype: One end of the junction varies from germline; a read error may be responsible. V usage is TRBV11-2 and J usage is TRBJ1-1, with D possibly being TRBD1 (5 bases). The CDR3 sequence is 15 residues long. The V gene's germline CDR1 is SGHAT and CDR2 FQNNGV. Here the CDR3 reads CASSAPLGGRTEGFF. CDR3 sequence (DNA): TGTGCCAGCAGCGCCCCATTGGGGGGGAGGACTGAAGGTTTCTTT.

This clonotype has only a few counts. The rearrangement joins TRBV9 to TRBJ1-5, with 9 bases that match TRBD1. Losses at the gene ends were 0 bases for V and 1 base for J; bases not matched to a gene: 2. Germline V gives CDR1 SGDLS, CDR2 YYNGEE. The CDR3 extends over 16 amino acids. The DNA for the CDR3 is TGTGCCAGCAGCGTAGGGACAGGGGACAGCAATCAGCCCCAGCATTTT. It translates to CASSVGTGDSNQPQHF.

The sample holds a few counts of this clonotype. In nucleotides, the CDR3 is TGTGCCAGCAGCTTCGATCCCACCTCCTACGAGCAGTACTTC. Its protein product is CASSFDPTSYEQYF. The gene calls are TRBV7-8 and TRBJ2-7; D is undetermined. Germline V lookup: CDR1 SGHVS, CDR2 FQNEAQ. The CDR3 extends over 14 amino acids. V dropped 3 bases and J dropped 0 bases, with 9 bases sitting between them.

The sample holds a few counts of this clonotype. V and J are TRBV12-3 or TRBV12-4 and TRBJ2-1, with a possible D match to TRBD2 (6 bases). The CDR3 has 19 residues. V was trimmed by 4 bases and J by 6 bases, leaving 28 bases between them. The DNA for the CDR3 is TGTGCCAGCAGTTCTCCTCCAAGTCGGGTGGCGGGATTGGGCAATGAGCAGTTCTTC. Its translation is CASSSPPSRVAGLGNEQFF.

This clonotype was seen more than once but under ten times. The CDR3 DNA sequence: TGTGCCATCAGTGAGTCGAGGGTCCACGCTTTCTTT. Its translation: CAISESRVHAFF. The rearrangement uses TRBV10-3 and TRBJ1-1; no definite D call. The V end lost 0 bases, the J end lost 11 bases, and 10 bases lay between the germline ends. Germline CDR1 and CDR2: ENHRY and SYGVKD. There are 12 residues in the CDR3.

This clonotype was seen ten or more times. The genes are TRBV12-3 or TRBV12-4 and TRBJ2-7, with a tentative D call TRBD2 (6 bases). Trimming left V 6 bases short and J 2 bases short, with 11 bases between. The CDR3 loop spans 13 amino acids. The DNA for the CDR3 is TGTGCCAGCAGCCGGAGGGTAGCCTACGAGCAGTACTTC. Translation: CASSRRVAYEQYF.

The gene calls are TRBV5-1 and TRBJ2-7, with D perhaps being TRBD1 or TRBD2 (6 bases each). Germline V gene data show CDR1 as SGHRS and CDR2 as YFSETQ. The CDR3 length is 15 residues. Trimming pared 2 bases from V and 0 bases from J, leaving 12 bases between. In nucleotides, the CDR3 is TGCGCCAGCAGCTTCAACGGAGGGGGCTCCTACGAGCAGTACTTC. This translates into CASSFNGGGSYEQYF.

This clonotype turned up a few times. J is TRBJ1-1 and V is TRBV10-3; D is undetermined. Trimming shortened V by 1 base and J by 1 base, and 10 bases separated the two germline ends. The CDR3 is 15 amino acids. From germline, CDR1 is ENHRY and CDR2 SYGVKD. The CDR3 DNA is TGTGCCATCAGTGAGTACGAGTGGGGGAACACTGAAGCTTTCTTT. Its translation is CAISEYEWGNTEAFF.

The chain employs TRBV10-3 and TRBJ2-2, with a possible D match to TRBD2 (5 bases). This CDR3 spans 13 amino acids. Germline assignment: CDR1 ENHRY and CDR2 SYGVKD. Deletions cut 8 bases from V and 5 bases from J, with 12 bases between. The CDR3 protein is CAIRYGETGELFF. CDR3 DNA: TGTGCCATCCGGTACGGGGAAACCGGGGAGCTGTTTTTT.

Many counts were recorded for this clonotype. DNA for the CDR3: TGTGCCAGCAGCTCAGACACGAACACTGAAGCTTTCTTT. It yields the protein CASSSDTNTEAFF. The chain couples TRBV7-3 to TRBJ1-1, with unresolved D. This CDR3 has 13 amino acids. The V gene lost 4 bases and the J gene lost 1 base, with 7 bases spanning the gap. From germline, CDR1 is SGHTA and CDR2 FQGTGA.

This clonotype was detected many times. This chain uses TRBV6-1 with TRBJ2-1; maybe TRBD2 (5 bases). Deletions cut 11 bases from V and 5 bases from J, with 16 bases between. The CDR3 sequence is 13 residues long. Germline lookup yields CDR1 MNHNS and CDR2 SASEGT. The CDR3 region has the DNA TGTGCCTCCGGAGGCTCTAGCCACAATGAGCAGTTCTTC. It translates to CASGGSSHNEQFF.

This clonotype occurred many times. The V call is TRBV27, the J call TRBJ2-7; D ambiguous. Germline CDR1 is MNHEY and CDR2 is SMNVEV (reference sequence). The CDR3 has 11 amino acids. Between the trimmed V and J ends, which lost 0 bases and 7 bases, there was a span of 4 bases. CDR3 residues: CASSLSGEQYF. The DNA of the CDR3 is TGTGCCAGCAGTTTATCGGGGGAGCAGTACTTC.

This clonotype was seen at least ten times. The chain uses TRBV11-2 and TRBJ1-4, with D unclear. V lost 1 base, J lost 3 bases, and 3 bases lay in between. This CDR3 contains 13 residues. In germline, CDR1 is SGHAT, CDR2 FQNNGV. CDR3 DNA sequence: TGTGCCAGCAGCTTAGGGCCTAATGAAAAACTGTTTTTT. It encodes CASSLGPNEKLFF.

This sequence joins TRBV5-1 and TRBJ2-1; TRBD1 agrees at 11 bases. The CDR3 is 15 residues long. Trimming at V came to 5 bases and at J to 8 bases, leaving 9 bases not matched to a gene. In germline, CDR1 is SGHRS, CDR2 YFSETQ. In DNA form, the CDR3 reads TGCGCCAGCAGACCCGGGACAGGGGGGATCGATGAGCAGTTCTTC. Translation: CASRPGTGGIDEQFF.

In this sample, this clonotype turned up many times. The rearrangement joins TRBV5-1 to TRBJ2-7, with 10 positions matching TRBD1. CDR1 and CDR2 from the germline V gene are SGHRS and YFSETQ. The CDR3 runs 15 residues. J lost 6 bases, V lost 2 bases, and 8 bases had no gene match. CDR3 coding DNA: TGCGCCAGCAGCTTCCCCGGGACAGGGGAGGGCGAGCAGTACTTC. Translated, it gives CASSFPGTGEGEQYF. The entire variable domain, with the rest obtained from reference TRBV5-1 and TRBJ2-7, is as follows: KAGVTQTPRYLIKTRGQQVTLSCSPISGHRSVSWYQQTPGQGLQFLFEYFSETQRNKGNFPGRFSGRQFSNSRSEMNVSTLELGDSALYLCASSFPGTGEGEQYFGPGTRLTVT.

The chain links TRBV19 to TRBJ1-1; tentatively, D is TRBD1 (6 bases). Trimming left V 5 bases short and J 1 base short, with 11 bases between. This CDR3 spans 14 amino acids. Per germline, CDR1 LNHDA and CDR2 SQIVND (reference sequence). The CDR3 loop reads CASSRTVSNTEAFF. CDR3 nucleotide sequence: TGTGCCAGTAGTCGGACAGTTTCGAACACTGAAGCTTTCTTT.

This clonotype has only a few counts. This may arise from a read error, as a much more abundant clone is one base away. The chain couples TRBV7-2 to TRBJ2-3; D perhaps matches TRBD2 (6 bases). Germline V CDR1 and CDR2: SGHTA, FQGNSA. CDR3 length: 17 amino acids. The DNA for the CDR3 is TGTGCCGGCAGCTTAGCGGTGCTAGTAAGGGTCACAGATACGCAGTATTTT. Protein product: CAGSLAVLVRVTDTQYF.

This clonotype has more than one count but fewer than ten. One end of the junction is discordant with germline, which a read error may explain. V is TRBV7-2 and J is TRBJ2-4; tentatively, D is TRBD2 (6 bases). Germline CDR1 and CDR2: SGHTA and FQGNSA. This CDR3 is built from 18 residues. The CDR3 DNA is TGTGCCAACAGCTTCGTAGAGGGACTTCCCTTAGCCAAAAACATTCAGTACTTC. Protein sequence: CANSFVEGLPLAKNIQYF.

Many counts were recorded for this clonotype. This CDR3 reads CASTQDGPNGYTF. CDR3 in DNA: TGTGCCAGCACCCAGGACGGCCCTAATGGCTACACCTTC. The V gene is TRBV28, the J gene TRBJ1-2, with unresolved D. The CDR3 length is 13 residues. CDR1 and CDR2 from the germline V gene are MDHEN and SYDVKM. Between the trimmed V and J ends, which lost 7 bases and 6 bases, there was a span of 15 bases.

The rearrangement links TRBV19 to TRBJ1-5; TRBD1 matches at 7 bases. The germline V gene has CDR1 LNHDA and CDR2 SQIVND (reference sequence). V lost 3 bases and J lost 2; bases outside the gene matches: 7. The CDR3 loop spans 16 amino acids. The CDR3 protein is CASSIPGGRGNQPQHF. The CDR3 region has the DNA TGTGCCAGTAGTATCCCAGGGGGTAGGGGCAATCAGCCCCAGCATTTT.

This clonotype was detected a few times. A read error is possible here, since a much larger clone lies one base away. The chain has TRBV7-9 and TRBJ2-7; 8 bases fit TRBD2. This CDR3 is 14 amino acids long. Germline V gene lookup returns CDR1 SEHNR and CDR2 FQNEAQ (reference sequence). The trim removed 4 bases at V and 3 bases at J, leaving 5 bases unmatched. CDR3 protein: CASSYDGGGYEQYF. CDR3 coding DNA: TGTGCCAGCAGCTACGACGGGGGGGGCTACGAGCAGTACTTC.

There are a few counts of this clonotype. This chain uses TRBV11-1 with TRBJ2-1; D could derive from TRBD1 or TRBD2 (5 bases each). Trimming removed 9 bases at V and 3 bases at J, with 27 bases between. The CDR3 consists of 18 residues. The germline CDR1 and CDR2 sequences are SGHAT and FQDESV (reference sequence). DNA for the CDR3: TGTGCCAGTAGTAGGAATCTCGGGACCACAAAAAACTACAATGAGCAGTTCTTC. Amino acids: CASSRNLGTTKNYNEQFF.

This chain uses TRBV6-1 with TRBJ1-6, with 10 bases aligning to TRBD1. Trimming took 6 bases from V and 7 from J; bases not matched to a gene: 6. The CDR3 covers 15 residues. Germline V gives CDR1 MNHNS, CDR2 SASEGT. The CDR3 spells CASRAGTGANSPLHF. CDR3 in DNA: TGTGCCAGCAGGGCCGGGACAGGGGCCAATTCACCCCTCCACTTT.

CDR3 in amino acids: CASSLVAGDTGELFF. The DNA for the CDR3 is TGCGCCAGCAGCTTGGTAGCGGGAGACACCGGGGAGCTGTTTTTT. V usage is TRBV5-1 and J usage is TRBJ2-2; 9 positions match TRBD2. V lost 0 bases, J lost 3 bases, and 0 bases stayed unmatched. CDR3 size: 15 residues. Germline V lookup: CDR1 SGHRS, CDR2 YFSETQ.

This clonotype turned up a few times. The V call is TRBV4-3, the J call TRBJ2-7, with 15 bases that match TRBD2. From germline, CDR1 is LGHNA and CDR2 YSLEER. After removal of 0 bases from V and 5 bases from J, the junction contained 8 bases not matched to a gene. This CDR3 is built from 18 residues. The CDR3 sequence is CASSQDPGLAGGPDEQYF. Written as DNA, the CDR3 is TGCGCCAGCAGCCAAGACCCTGGACTAGCGGGAGGGCCCGACGAGCAGTACTTC.